The 10 T cell receptor beta chains below were found in one sample sequenced in a study of early T cells in non-severe SARS-CoV-2 infection. MiXCR, run by TCRdb on the 5' RACE reads, gives a single entry per CDR3 protein. The sample holds 25,000 to 30,000 distinct CDR3 sequences, 4.5% to 5.5% seen once. Sequencing was done on a sample of whole blood. These receptors were taken from an adult who was a healthcare worker with PCR-confirmed SARS-CoV-2 infection or an uninfected control (not recorded which).

V is TRBV6-2 or TRBV6-3 and J is TRBJ2-1, with D possibly being TRBD2 (5 bases). Germline CDR1 and CDR2: MNHEY and SVGEGT. CDR3 length: 15 residues. Trimming took off 7 bases at V and 7 bases at J, with 20 bases between the two ends. This CDR3 reads CASTPQRGRKNEQFF. In nucleotides, the CDR3 is TGTGCCAGCACCCCCCAGAGAGGGCGTAAGAATGAGCAGTTCTTC.

This clonotype has at least ten counts. The J gene is TRBJ2-5, the V gene TRBV2; the match to TRBD2 covers 8 bases. The CDR3 extends over 17 amino acids. With 2 bases clipped from V and 2 bases from J, the junction kept 10 bases outside the gene matches. Germline loops: CDR1 SNHLY, CDR2 FYNNEI. CDR3 coding DNA: TGTGCCAGCAGTGAACACCACGATAGCGGGACTCAAGAGACCCAGTACTTC. Translating it yields CASSEHHDSGTQETQYF.

This clonotype was observed at least ten times. This chain links TRBV5-1 with TRBJ2-4; D call uncertain. The CDR3 is 15 residues long. Trimming shortened V by 0 bases and J by 0 bases, and 7 bases separated the two germline ends. Germline V CDR1 and CDR2: SGHRS, YFSETQ. This CDR3 reads CASSLGGTAKNIQYF. CDR3 sequence (DNA): TGCGCCAGCAGCTTGGGGGGTACAGCCAAAAACATTCAGTACTTC.

The sample holds many counts of this clonotype. The rearrangement links TRBV5-1 to TRBJ2-2; TRBD1 matches at 9 bases. CDR3 length: 15 residues. Germline V lookup: CDR1 SGHRS, CDR2 YFSETQ. The V segment lost 4 bases and the J segment 1 base; nucleotides outside the gene matches: 2. The CDR3 DNA reads as TGCGCCAGCAGCCTGGACAGGGGGAACACCGGGGAGCTGTTTTTT. Protein sequence: CASSLDRGNTGELFF.

Points on this clonotype: A read error may explain this, as a much larger clone is one base away. This chain links TRBV6-6 with TRBJ1-3; D unresolved. The CDR3 length is 12 residues. Germline CDR1 is MNHNY and CDR2 is SVGAGI (reference sequence). As DNA, the CDR3 is TGTACCAGCAGTCCAGTTGGGAACACCATATATTTT. Protein: CTSSPVGNTIYF.

This clonotype was picked up many times. V gene TRBV29-1 combines with J gene TRBJ2-5; D unclear. V was shortened by 7 bases and J by 7 bases, with 10 bases between the two germline ends. Germline values: CDR1 SQVTM, CDR2 ANQGSEA. The CDR3 runs to 10 residues. The CDR3 coding sequence is TGCAGCGGGGTCATAGGGACCCAGTACTTC. Translated: CSGVIGTQYF.

This clonotype has at least ten counts. The V and J genes are TRBV4-2 and TRBJ2-7; a possible D gene is TRBD2 (5 bases). Germline V CDR1 and CDR2: LGHNA, YNFKEQ. This CDR3 has 16 residues. Trimming took off 4 bases at V and 3 bases at J, with 19 bases between the two ends. This chain's CDR3 is CASSRERSPGSYEQYF. The CDR3 DNA reads as TGTGCCAGCAGCCGAGAAAGATCCCCTGGGAGCTACGAGCAGTACTTC.

On this clonotype itself: This may stem from a read error, because a much larger clone lies one nucleotide away. CDR3 DNA: TGTGCCAGCAGTGAGCTCGGGGGCGCCGGGGAGCTGTTTTTT. The encoded protein is CASSELGGAGELFF. The gene calls are TRBV2 and TRBJ2-2; D is perhaps TRBD1 or TRBD2 (6 bases each). Germline V gene lookup returns CDR1 SNHLY and CDR2 FYNNEI. Trimming cost V 3 bases and J 6 bases, with 11 bases left between them. This CDR3 region has 14 residues.

This clonotype was found many times. The chain is built from TRBV20-1 and TRBJ2-1, with a weak D call TRBD2 (6 bases). The germline V gene encodes CDR1 DFQATT and CDR2 SNEGSKA (reference sequence). The V end lost 1 base, the J end lost 1 base, and 23 bases lay between the germline ends. This CDR3 comprises 19 residues. CDR3: CSARALPFRGGTSYNEQFF. CDR3 coding DNA: TGCAGTGCTAGAGCTCTTCCGTTTCGGGGAGGTACATCCTACAATGAGCAGTTCTTC.

This clonotype was recorded a few times. The chain combines TRBV12-3 or TRBV12-4 with TRBJ1-1, with D maybe TRBD1 (5 bases). The CDR3 sequence is 11 residues long. The V gene lost 8 bases and the J gene lost 4 bases, with 8 bases spanning the gap. The CDR3: CASGRGTEAFF. The CDR3 DNA is TGTGCCAGCGGTAGGGGCACTGAAGCTTTCTTT.